The 3 T cell receptor beta chains given below trace back to one sample, sequenced in a study of blood T cell repertoires in COVID-19. Clones were sequenced by immunoSEQ multiplex PCR, and TCRdb holds only the in-frame ones, with some missing. The table records about 250,000 clones, around four fifths of them present only once. The sample consisted of peripheral blood. These receptors were taken from a man aged 35 to 55 with active or convalescent COVID-19.

J is TRBJ1-3 and V is TRBV7-8; no reliable D call. The length of the CDR3 is 17 residues. V gave up 1 base and J gave up 0 bases, with 13 bases separating them. Germline values: CDR1 SGHVS, CDR2 FQNEAQ. In nucleotides, the CDR3 is TGTGCCAGCAGCTTAGGAATAGTTTCCTTCTCTGGAAACACCATATATTTT. Protein: CASSLGIVSFSGNTIYF.

The chain has TRBV28 and TRBJ2-1, with 7 bases fitting TRBD2. The CDR3 length is 15 residues. V gave up 6 bases and J gave up 0 bases; unmatched junction bases: 5. CDR1 and CDR2 (germline): MDHEN, SYDVKM. CDR3 bases: TGTGCCAGCAGCACTAGCGTTAGCTCCTACAATGAGCAGTTCTTC. Residues: CASSTSVSSYNEQFF.

This clone showed up just a few times. This chain links TRBV6-5 with TRBJ1-4; D remains ambiguous. Between the trimmed V and J ends, which lost 3 bases and 4 bases, there was a span of 12 bases. Germline lookup yields CDR1 MNHEY and CDR2 SVGAGI. The CDR3 is made up of 15 amino acids. The CDR3 protein is CASSYSGRSNEKLFF. In DNA, the CDR3 is TGTGCCAGCAGTTATAGCGGGCGAAGTAATGAAAAACTGTTTTTT.